Below are 9 T cell receptor beta chains sequenced from a single sample in a study of T cell responses to AZD1222 COVID-19 vaccine (dated by TCRdb to the early 2020s). Library preparation used the immunoSEQ multiplex PCR assay. Held by TCRdb, this immuneACCESS table contains in-frame sequences only and omits some clones. Under half of the omission traces to an unresolved V gene where checked; the cause of the rest is unknown. The sample yields about 160,000 clones; approximately 94% were counted once. In total, the top ten clones hold 5.1% of the sample. The time point tag for this specimen amounts to: about 28 days (+/-7) after the second vaccine dose. Specimen: peripheral blood, collected 28 days after the second AZD1222 dose. The receptors here all came from an adult who received the AZD1222 COVID-19 vaccine.

This chain joins TRBV7-9 and TRBJ2-5, with TRBD1 identical over 12 bases. The CDR3 sequence is 15 residues long. The V gene's germline CDR1 is SEHNR and CDR2 FQNEAQ (reference sequence). V trimming: 3 bases; J trimming: 3 bases; junction bases outside the gene matches: 2. CDR3 coding DNA: TGTGCCAGCAGCTTCGGGACAGGGGGCGAAGAGACCCAGTACTTC. This translates into CASSFGTGGEETQYF.

In its sample, this clone was seen once. This sequence joins TRBV6-5 and TRBJ2-2, with 10 positions matching TRBD2. This CDR3 region has 16 residues. The junction had 4 bases not matched to a gene; V was cut back by 1 base and J by 5 bases. Germline CDR1 MNHEY, CDR2 SVGAGI. The CDR3 loop is CASSYLAGGRTGELFF. In nucleotides, the CDR3 is TGTGCCAGCAGTTACTTAGCGGGAGGAAGGACCGGGGAGCTGTTTTTT.

The gene calls are TRBV5-4 and TRBJ2-3; D possibly corresponds to TRBD2 (6 bases). V lost 4 bases, J lost 5 bases, and 17 bases lay in between. The CDR3 loop spans 15 amino acids. Per the germline V gene, CDR1 is SGHNT and CDR2 is YYREEE (reference sequence). The CDR3 nucleotides are TGTGCCAGCAGCCCCTCTAGCGAGGGAAGAGATACGCAGTATTTT. This sequence encodes CASSPSSEGRDTQYF. The full variable domain, in which reference TRBV5-4 and TRBJ2-3 provide the parts outside the CDR3, is ETGVTQSPTHLIKTRGQQVTLRCSSQSGHNTVSWYQQALGQGPQFIFQYYREEENGRGNFPPRFSGLQFPNYSSELNVNALELDDSALYLCASSPSSEGRDTQYFGPGTRLTVL.

The chain links TRBV6-5 to TRBJ2-1; a possible D gene is TRBD2 (6 bases). The CDR3 length is 14 residues. Looked up from germline, CDR1 is MNHEY and CDR2 is SVGAGI. V was pared by 5 bases and J by 7 bases, with 15 bases between. This chain's CDR3 is CASSIPGTVNEQFF. The CDR3 nucleotides are TGTGCCAGCAGTATACCCGGGACTGTGAATGAGCAGTTCTTC.

The chain carries TRBV7-2 and TRBJ2-7; D may be TRBD2 (6 bases). V gave up 3 bases and J gave up 7 bases, with 19 bases separating them. The germline gives CDR1 SGHTA, CDR2 FQGNSA. The CDR3 is 15 amino acids. CDR3 nucleotides: TGTGCCAGCAGCTTGTGGGACGCAGGGAGGCGAGAGCAGTACTTC. It encodes CASSLWDAGRREQYF.

In its sample, this clone was seen a few times. The chain combines TRBV25-1 with TRBJ2-5; D unclear. The germline gives CDR1 MGHDK, CDR2 SYGVNS. Trimming removed 1 base from V and 7 bases from J, with 10 bases in between. This CDR3 is built from 13 residues. The CDR3 bases are TGTGCCAGCAGTGAATCCGGCTGGGGGACCCAGTACTTC. This gives the protein CASSESGWGTQYF.

This chain joins TRBV28 and TRBJ1-5; D gene ambiguous. The CDR3 is 13 amino acids. Trimming removed 6 bases at V and 4 bases at J, with 10 bases between. Per germline, CDR1 MDHEN and CDR2 SYDVKM. CDR3 residues: CASRRPLNQPQHF. CDR3 in DNA: TGTGCCAGCAGGAGACCTCTAAATCAGCCCCAGCATTTT.

The count of this clone is one. This chain connects TRBV28 to TRBJ1-3; D is unclear. V was cut by 5 bases and J by 4 bases, with 15 bases left in between. Germline V gene lookup returns CDR1 MDHEN and CDR2 SYDVKM. The length of the CDR3 is 15 residues. This CDR3 reads CASSLPSGSGNTIYF. The CDR3 DNA is TGTGCCAGCAGTCTCCCATCCGGGTCCGGAAACACCATATATTTT.

The chain combines TRBV11-3 with TRBJ2-2, with 7 positions matching TRBD2. The CDR3 sequence is 13 residues long. Germline values: CDR1 SGHNT, CDR2 YENEEA. J was trimmed by 4 bases and V by 8 bases; bases with no gene match: 4. In DNA, the CDR3 is TGTGCCAGCCGCTCGGGGGGCACCGGGGAGCTGTTTTTT. Its protein is CASRSGGTGELFF.